This T cell receptor beta chain derives from a study of blood T cells in healthy people across ages. The study's findings and limits: CMV status of donors was not determined, possibly confounding expanded clonotype changes.

This CDR3 comprises 16 residues. Germline-derived CDR1 and CDR2 are MGHRA and YSYEKL. Trimming took 2 bases from V and 4 from J; bases not matched to a gene: 7. To note about this clonotype: Its antigen is undetermined.

Primed by a sample-barcoded 5' primer and a J-beta primer mix, a second PCR proceeded for 7 to 11 cycles. Each cDNA molecule, via a template-switch adaptor with 12 random nucleotides, was tagged. TCRdb reanalysed the 5' RACE reads using MiXCR and keeps one entry per CDR3 protein. The data contain some 1.1 million distinct CDR3 sequences, less than 45% of them seen just once; the ten biggest clones take up around 13%. V gene TRBV4-1 combines with J gene TRBJ2-3; 9 positions match TRBD1. The sample taken for sequencing was blood. The sequence was obtained from a man in his late teens or twenties in good health. This CDR3 reads CASSQPVRDRADTQYF. The CDR3 DNA reads as TGCGCCAGCAGCCAACCCGTTCGGGACAGGGCAGATACGCAGTATTTT.